The next 25 T cell receptor beta chains were all read from a single sample in a study of shared clonotypes between healthy human individuals. The table came from immunoSEQ multiplex PCR; TCRdb's copy has only in-frame clones and leaves some out. In the table there are about 190,000 clones, approximately 70% of which are singletons. The sample comprised memory CD4+ T cells sorted from blood. Sample subset: CD45RA-negative fraction. The source of these receptors is a man younger than 40 in good health.

This clone occurred a few times. The J gene is TRBJ2-3, the V gene TRBV2; the match to TRBD2 covers 7 bases. The CDR3 has 14 amino acids. CDR1 and CDR2 (germline): SNHLY, FYNNEI. J was trimmed by 3 bases and V by 6 bases; bases with no gene match: 6. This CDR3 reads CASRQAGITDTQYF. The CDR3 DNA is TGTGCCAGCAGGCAAGCGGGAATTACAGATACGCAGTATTTT.

V usage is TRBV28 and J usage is TRBJ2-3; 10 nucleotides match TRBD1. CDR3 length: 15 amino acids. J lost 2 bases, V lost 7 bases, and 6 bases had no gene match. CDR1 is MDHEN and CDR2 is SYDVKM in the germline V gene. The DNA of the CDR3 is TGTGCCAGCAACTTAGGGACAGGGGACACAGATACGCAGTATTTT. Amino acid sequence: CASNLGTGDTDTQYF.

CDR3 bases: TGTGCCAGCAGAGAGGGGATAGGCACAGATACGCAGTATTTT. This encodes CASREGIGTDTQYF. The chain combines TRBV6-1 with TRBJ2-3; D could derive from TRBD1 or TRBD2 (5 bases each). Trimming pared 6 bases from V and 1 base from J, leaving 11 bases between. The CDR3 is 14 amino acids. Germline CDR1 is MNHNS and CDR2 is SASEGT.

This clone was found a few times. The chain couples TRBV27 to TRBJ2-1; 10 bases map to TRBD2. Germline V CDR1 and CDR2: MNHEY, SMNVEV (reference sequence). With 3 bases clipped from V and 7 bases from J, the junction kept 9 bases outside the gene matches. This CDR3 is 16 amino acids long. The CDR3 bases are TGTGCCAGCAGTTTTCAGGCTAGCGGGAGTGGTAATGAGCAGTTCTTC. Translated, it gives CASSFQASGSGNEQFF.

V gene TRBV11-3 combines with J gene TRBJ2-3, with TRBD1 identical over 7 bases. CDR1 is SGHNT, CDR2 YENEEA, per germline. CDR3 length: 14 residues. The V segment lost 4 bases and the J segment 3 bases; nucleotides outside the gene matches: 4. The CDR3 region has the DNA TGTGCCAGCAGCTCGACAGGGTTAACAGATACGCAGTATTTT. It yields the protein CASSSTGLTDTQYF.

The table lists this clone with many counts. The chain links TRBV28 to TRBJ1-5, with 7 bases fitting TRBD1. The J segment lost 3 bases and the V segment lost 10 bases, leaving 9 bases of the junction unmatched. The CDR3 loop spans 14 amino acids. CDR1 and CDR2 from the germline V gene are MDHEN and SYDVKM. As DNA, the CDR3 is TGTGCCACCCGGGACAGCCTATACAATCAGCCCCAGCATTTT. Translation: CATRDSLYNQPQHF.

The gene calls are TRBV4-3 and TRBJ2-1; tentative D call: TRBD2 (5 bases). Trimming stripped 2 bases from V and 0 bases from J, with 11 bases between. Germline lookup yields CDR1 LGHNA and CDR2 YSLEER. The CDR3 contains 16 residues. The CDR3: CASSQLTGSSYNEQFF. DNA for the CDR3: TGCGCCAGCAGCCAACTCACGGGGAGCTCCTACAATGAGCAGTTCTTC.

The chain carries TRBV2 and TRBJ2-7; D unresolved. Germline CDR1 SNHLY, CDR2 FYNNEI. Trimming took 1 base from V and 6 from J, leaving 13 bases between them. The CDR3 is 14 amino acids. This CDR3 is CASSEGVFRPEQYF. CDR3 nucleotide sequence: TGTGCCAGCAGTGAAGGGGTGTTTAGGCCCGAGCAGTACTTC. The full variable domain, rest sourced from reference TRBV2 and TRBJ2-7, is EPEVTQTPSHQVTQMGQEVILRCVPISNHLYFYWYRQILGQKVEFLVSFYNNEISEKSEIFDDQFSVERPDGSNFTLKIRSTKLEDSAMYFCASSEGVFRPEQYFGPGTRLTVT.

The rearrangement links TRBV11-2 to TRBJ2-1, with D tentatively TRBD2 (6 bases). Germline lookup yields CDR1 SGHAT and CDR2 FQNNGV. The CDR3 has 14 amino acids. V lost 3 bases and J 8 bases, leaving 14 bases between the germline ends. This CDR3 is CASSLFGSGHEQFF. In DNA form, the CDR3 reads TGTGCCAGCAGCTTGTTCGGGAGCGGCCATGAGCAGTTCTTC.

This chain joins TRBV14 and TRBJ2-7; 7 nucleotides line up with TRBD2. CDR3 length: 16 residues. The V segment lost 4 bases and the J segment 4 bases; nucleotides outside the gene matches: 13. Per the germline V gene, CDR1 is SGHDN and CDR2 is FVKESK. The CDR3 sequence: CASSPSGGAGTYEQYF. Here the CDR3 DNA reads TGTGCCAGCAGCCCCTCGGGGGGTGCGGGTACGTACGAGCAGTACTTC.

The table lists this clone with a few counts. The rearrangement uses TRBV18 and TRBJ2-1, with 8 bases that match TRBD1. With V trimmed by 5 bases and J by 2 bases, 5 bases remained unmatched. The CDR3 extends over 15 amino acids. The germline gives CDR1 KGHSH, CDR2 LQKENI. CDR3 sequence reads: CASSAGQVTYNEQFF. As DNA, the CDR3 is TGTGCCAGCTCAGCGGGACAGGTCACCTACAATGAGCAGTTCTTC.

About this clone itself: Mismatch with germline at one junction end may stem from a read error. The chain recombines TRBV7-8 with TRBJ1-2; 8 bases agree with TRBD1. The CDR3 is 14 residues long. Germline V gene lookup returns CDR1 SGHVS and CDR2 FQNEAQ. CDR3 coding DNA: TGTGCCAGCAGCTTAAACGGACAGGGACTCTCGGGTGACTTC. This translates into CASSLNGQGLSGDF.

This clone was detected only a few times. The chain combines TRBV7-6 with TRBJ2-5; TRBD1 aligns across 9 bases. The CDR3 has 13 residues. V dropped 5 bases and J dropped 7; count of bases not matched to a gene: 5. Per the germline V gene, CDR1 is SGHVS and CDR2 is FNYEAQ. The CDR3 spells CASSLDRGGTQYF. CDR3 nucleotides: TGTGCCAGCAGCCTGGACAGGGGAGGGACCCAGTACTTC.

This chain uses TRBV29-1 with TRBJ1-1; D is unclear. The CDR3 has 14 amino acids. Per the germline V gene, CDR1 is SQVTM and CDR2 is ANQGSEA. V was shortened by 4 bases and J by 3 bases, with 15 bases between the two germline ends. DNA for the CDR3: TGCAGCGTTGTTTCTCGGGGAATGTACACTGAAGCTTTCTTT. Its protein product is CSVVSRGMYTEAFF.

This chain links TRBV5-1 with TRBJ2-1, with 7 bases that match TRBD1. V shed 9 bases and J 4 bases; nucleotides not matched to a gene: 13. This CDR3 comprises 15 residues. Per germline, CDR1 SGHRS and CDR2 YFSETQ. In DNA, the CDR3 is TGCGCCACTGCAAGGGGGCAGAACAATTACAATGAGCAGTTCTTC. Encoded protein: CATARGQNNYNEQFF.

The chain is built from TRBV27 and TRBJ2-1, with TRBD2 matching over 7 bases. The CDR3 covers 14 residues. Germline assignment: CDR1 MNHEY and CDR2 SMNVEV (reference sequence). Germline trimming cut 9 bases from V and 8 bases from J; bases unmatched to any gene: 13. The CDR3 loop is CASRSKRGLDEQFF. In DNA, the CDR3 is TGTGCCAGTCGTAGTAAGCGGGGCCTCGATGAGCAGTTCTTC.

This clone was seen a handful of times. V and J are TRBV6-1 and TRBJ2-1, with a possible D match to TRBD2 (6 bases). Trimming left V 4 bases short and J 0 bases short, with 10 bases between. Per germline, CDR1 MNHNS and CDR2 SASEGT. This CDR3 is built from 15 residues. This chain's CDR3 is CASSGSSVSYNEQFF. The CDR3 region has the DNA TGTGCCAGCAGTGGGTCTAGCGTCTCCTACAATGAGCAGTTCTTC.

This clone occurred once. J is TRBJ2-5 and V is TRBV18; TRBD1 agrees at 8 bases. Germline V gene data show CDR1 as KGHSH and CDR2 as LQKENI. The CDR3 contains 16 residues. The V gene end was trimmed by 5 bases and the J gene end by 5 bases; junction bases not matched to a gene: 13. The CDR3 DNA sequence: TGTGCCAGCTCATCAGACCAGGGGGCAGTAACGGAGACCCAGTACTTC. Translation: CASSSDQGAVTETQYF.

The V and J genes are TRBV7-2 and TRBJ1-3; D is uncertain. Trimming took 5 bases from V and 0 from J, leaving 11 bases between them. The CDR3 contains 15 residues. Per germline, CDR1 SGHTA and CDR2 FQGNSA. CDR3: CASSKRILSGNTIYF. CDR3 bases: TGTGCCAGCAGCAAGCGGATCCTCTCTGGAAACACCATATATTTT.

This clone was found a few times. The J gene is TRBJ2-1, the V gene TRBV2, with TRBD2 matching over 8 bases. Germline CDR1 and CDR2: SNHLY and FYNNEI. CDR3 length: 15 amino acids. V lost 3 bases to trimming and J lost 5 bases; unmatched junction nucleotides: 6. The CDR3 loop is CASSELGTSHNEQFF. The DNA for the CDR3 is TGTGCCAGCAGTGAGCTGGGGACTAGTCACAATGAGCAGTTCTTC.

The chain carries TRBV2 and TRBJ2-7; 10 bases are a match to TRBD2. CDR1 is SNHLY, CDR2 FYNNEI, per germline. V trimming: 5 bases; J trimming: 0 bases; junction bases outside the gene matches: 19. This CDR3 is 20 amino acids long. The CDR3 spells CASSPGHDSGGNPYSYEQYF. The CDR3, as DNA: TGTGCCAGCAGTCCCGGGCATGATAGCGGGGGGAACCCGTACTCCTACGAGCAGTACTTC.

V gene TRBV5-1 combines with J gene TRBJ2-3; no reliable D call. Trimming pared 6 bases from V and 5 bases from J, leaving 25 bases between. The CDR3 length is 17 residues. Germline CDR1 is SGHRS and CDR2 is YFSETQ. The CDR3 is CASKSLVTRAGGDTQYF. The CDR3 DNA reads TGCGCCAGCAAAAGCTTGGTTACTCGAGCCGGCGGAGATACGCAGTATTTT.

This chain uses TRBV7-2 with TRBJ2-7; 7 positions match TRBD2. V was pared by 5 bases and J by 5 bases, with 3 bases of the junction left unmatched. CDR1 is SGHTA and CDR2 is FQGNSA in the germline V gene. There are 12 residues in the CDR3. The CDR3 loop reads CASSRDYHEQYF. DNA of the CDR3: TGTGCCAGCAGCCGGGACTACCACGAGCAGTACTTC.

The chain links TRBV10-2 to TRBJ2-5; D is perhaps TRBD1 or TRBD2 (5 bases each). Trimming took 6 bases from V and 9 from J, leaving 20 bases between them. Looked up from germline, CDR1 is WSHSY and CDR2 is SAAADI. The CDR3 has 14 residues. CDR3 loop: CASRAQGAGVAQYF. DNA for the CDR3: TGCGCCAGCAGGGCCCAAGGGGCCGGGGTGGCCCAGTACTTC.

This chain uses TRBV4-1 with TRBJ2-5; 10 nucleotides match TRBD2. Trimming cost V 0 bases and J 1 base; bases outside gene matches: 5. Germline V gene sequence: CDR1 MGHRA, CDR2 YSYEKL. The CDR3 is 17 residues long. CDR3 sequence reads: CASSQDRSGRGQETQYF. CDR3 in DNA: TGCGCCAGCAGCCAAGATAGGAGCGGGAGGGGCCAAGAGACCCAGTACTTC.